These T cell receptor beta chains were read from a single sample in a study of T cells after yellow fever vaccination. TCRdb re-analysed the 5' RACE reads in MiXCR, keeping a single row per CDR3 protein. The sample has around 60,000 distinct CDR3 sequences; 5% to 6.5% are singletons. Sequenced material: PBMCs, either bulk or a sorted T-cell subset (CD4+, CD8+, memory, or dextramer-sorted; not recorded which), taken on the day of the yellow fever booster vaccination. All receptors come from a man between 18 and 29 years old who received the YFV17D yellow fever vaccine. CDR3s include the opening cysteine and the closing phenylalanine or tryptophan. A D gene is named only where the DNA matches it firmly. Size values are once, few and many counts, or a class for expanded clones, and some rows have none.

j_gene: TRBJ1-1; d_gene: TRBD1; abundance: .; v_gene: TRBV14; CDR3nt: TGTGCCAGCAGCCACGGACAGGCCCTCGCCAATGAAGCTTTCTTT; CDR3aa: CASSHGQALANEAFF
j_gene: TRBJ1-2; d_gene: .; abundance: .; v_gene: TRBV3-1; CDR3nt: TGTGCCAGCAGCCAAGATCCTCGGTGGACAACCGGAACCTTC; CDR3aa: CASSQDPRWTTGTF
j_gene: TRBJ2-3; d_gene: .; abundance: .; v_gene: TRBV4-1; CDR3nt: TGCGCCAGCAGCTCCCACACAGATACGCAGTATTTT; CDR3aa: CASSSHTDTQYF
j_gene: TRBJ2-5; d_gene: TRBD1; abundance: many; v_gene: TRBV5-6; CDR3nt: TGTGCCAGCAGCTTGCGATGGACAGGGGGTTTCTTC; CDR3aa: CASSLRWTGGFF
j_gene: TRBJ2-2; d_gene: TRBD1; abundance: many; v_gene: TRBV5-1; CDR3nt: TGCGCCAGCAGCTTGGCCCTTGACAGGGGAAGTGCCGGGGAGCTGTTTTTT; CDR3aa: CASSLALDRGSAGELFF
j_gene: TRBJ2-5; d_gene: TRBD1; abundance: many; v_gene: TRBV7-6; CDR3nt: TGTGCCAGCACCCACACACAGGGGGTGGGAGAGACCCAGTACTTC; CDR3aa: CASTHTQGVGETQYF
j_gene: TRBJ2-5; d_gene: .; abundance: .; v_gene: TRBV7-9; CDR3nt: TGTGCCAGCAGCTTAGCGGGATCGGGGGAAGAGACCCAGTACTTC; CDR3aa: CASSLAGSGEETQYF
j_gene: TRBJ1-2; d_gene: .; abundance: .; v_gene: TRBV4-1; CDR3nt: TGCGCCAGCAGCCCCTTCGGCTCTTACTATGGCTACACCTTC; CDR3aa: CASSPFGSYYGYTF
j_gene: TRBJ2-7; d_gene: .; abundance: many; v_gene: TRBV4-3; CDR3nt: TGCGCCAGCAGCATATACCGGGACACCTACGAGCAGTACTTC; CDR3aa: CASSIYRDTYEQYF
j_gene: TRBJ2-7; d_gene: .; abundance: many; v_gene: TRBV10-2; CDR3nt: TGCGCCAGCGCCCAGGGGTACGAGCAGTACTTC; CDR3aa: CASAQGYEQYF
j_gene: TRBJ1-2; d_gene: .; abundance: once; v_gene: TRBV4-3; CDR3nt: TGCGCCAGCAGCCAAGATGGCAGAACGTGCTATGGCTACACCTTC; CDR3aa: CASSQDGRTCYGYTF
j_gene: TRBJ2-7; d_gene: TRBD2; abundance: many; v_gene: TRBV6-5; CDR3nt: TGTGCCAGCAGTTACCCCGGGGGGGAATACTTC; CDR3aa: CASSYPGGEYF
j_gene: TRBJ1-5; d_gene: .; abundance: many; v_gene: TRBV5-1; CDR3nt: TGCGCCAGCAGCTTGGCCTCCGGGGGAAATCAGCCCCAGCATTTT; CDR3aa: CASSLASGGNQPQHF
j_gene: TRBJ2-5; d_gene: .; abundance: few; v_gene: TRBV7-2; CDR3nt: TGTGCCAGCAGCTTAGTGGGGTCGGAGACCCAGTACTTC; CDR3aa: CASSLVGSETQYF